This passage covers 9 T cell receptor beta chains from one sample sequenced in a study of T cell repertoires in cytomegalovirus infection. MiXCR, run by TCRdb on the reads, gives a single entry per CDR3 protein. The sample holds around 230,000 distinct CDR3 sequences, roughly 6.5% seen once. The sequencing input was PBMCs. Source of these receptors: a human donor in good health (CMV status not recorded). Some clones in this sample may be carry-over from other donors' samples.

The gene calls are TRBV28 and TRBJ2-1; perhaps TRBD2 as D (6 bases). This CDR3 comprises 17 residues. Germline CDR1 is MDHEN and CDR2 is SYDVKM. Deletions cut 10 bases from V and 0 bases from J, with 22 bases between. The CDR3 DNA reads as TGTGCCATCTGGGGGACTCTCGTTAGGGGCTCCTACAATGAGCAGTTCTTC. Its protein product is CAIWGTLVRGSYNEQFF. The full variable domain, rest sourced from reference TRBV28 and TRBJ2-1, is DVKVTQSSRYLVKRTGEKVFLECVQDMDHENMFWYRQDPGLGLRLIYFSYDVKMKEKGDIPEGYSVSREKKERFSLILESASTNQTSMYLCAIWGTLVRGSYNEQFFGPGTRLTVL.

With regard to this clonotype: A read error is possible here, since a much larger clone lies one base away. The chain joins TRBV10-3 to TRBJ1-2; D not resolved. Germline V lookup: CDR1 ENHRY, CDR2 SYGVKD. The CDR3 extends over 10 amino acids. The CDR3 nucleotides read TGTGCCGTCAGCGACTATGGCTACACCTTC. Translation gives CAVSDYGYTF.

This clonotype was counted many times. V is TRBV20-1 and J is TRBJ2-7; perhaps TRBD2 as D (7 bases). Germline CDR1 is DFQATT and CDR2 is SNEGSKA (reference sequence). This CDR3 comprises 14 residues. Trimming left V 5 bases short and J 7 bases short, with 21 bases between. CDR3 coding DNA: TGCAGTGCTTCCCTTGACCGGGGGGCTCTTGAGCAGTACTTC. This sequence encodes CSASLDRGALEQYF.

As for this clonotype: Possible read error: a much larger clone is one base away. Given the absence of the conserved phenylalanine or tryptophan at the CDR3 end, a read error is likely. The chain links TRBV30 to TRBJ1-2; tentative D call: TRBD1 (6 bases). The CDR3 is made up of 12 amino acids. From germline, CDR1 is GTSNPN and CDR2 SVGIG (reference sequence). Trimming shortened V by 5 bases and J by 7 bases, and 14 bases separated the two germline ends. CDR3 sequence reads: CAWVQGTSGYTC. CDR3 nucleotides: TGTGCCTGGGTACAGGGAACATCTGGCTACACCTGC.

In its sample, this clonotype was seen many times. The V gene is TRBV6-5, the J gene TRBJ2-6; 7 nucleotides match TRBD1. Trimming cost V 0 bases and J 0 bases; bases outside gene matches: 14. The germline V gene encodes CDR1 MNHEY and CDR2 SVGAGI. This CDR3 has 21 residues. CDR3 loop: CASSYSHPGQRLSSGANVLTF. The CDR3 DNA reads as TGTGCCAGCAGTTACTCCCACCCGGGACAGCGCCTAAGCTCTGGGGCCAACGTCCTGACTTTC.

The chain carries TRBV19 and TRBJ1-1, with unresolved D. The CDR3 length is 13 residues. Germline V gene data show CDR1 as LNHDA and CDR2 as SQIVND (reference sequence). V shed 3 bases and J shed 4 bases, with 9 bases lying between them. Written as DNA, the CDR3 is TGTGCCAGTAGTATTGGGGAGGGCACTGAAGCTTTCTTT. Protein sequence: CASSIGEGTEAFF. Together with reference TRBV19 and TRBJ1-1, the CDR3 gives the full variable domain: DGGITQSPKYLFRKEGQNVTLSCEQNLNHDAMYWYRQDPGQGLRLIYYSQIVNDFQKGDIAEGYSVSREKKESFPLTVTSAQKNPTAFYLCASSIGEGTEAFFGQGTRLTVV.

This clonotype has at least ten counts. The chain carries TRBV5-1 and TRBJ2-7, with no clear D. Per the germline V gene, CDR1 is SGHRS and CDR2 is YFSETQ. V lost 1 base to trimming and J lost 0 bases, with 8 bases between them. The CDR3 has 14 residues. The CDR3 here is CASSLRVYSYEQYF. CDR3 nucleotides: TGCGCCAGCAGCTTGAGAGTGTACTCCTACGAGCAGTACTTC.

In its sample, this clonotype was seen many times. CDR3 sequence reads: CASSRILGQETQYF. In nucleotides, the CDR3 is TGTGCCAGCAGCCGTATCCTAGGGCAAGAGACCCAGTACTTC. V and J are TRBV7-2 and TRBJ2-5; D is uncertain. This CDR3 comprises 14 residues. Trimming pared 5 bases from V and 2 bases from J, leaving 12 bases between. Germline CDR1 reads SGHTA; CDR2 reads FQGNSA. Using reference TRBV7-2 and TRBJ2-5 for the parts outside the CDR3, the full variable domain is GAGVSQSPSNKVTEKGKDVELRCDPISGHTALYWYRQSLGQGLEFLIYFQGNSAPDKSGLPSDRFSAERTGGSVSTLTIQRTQQEDSAVYLCASSRILGQETQYFGPGTRLLVL.

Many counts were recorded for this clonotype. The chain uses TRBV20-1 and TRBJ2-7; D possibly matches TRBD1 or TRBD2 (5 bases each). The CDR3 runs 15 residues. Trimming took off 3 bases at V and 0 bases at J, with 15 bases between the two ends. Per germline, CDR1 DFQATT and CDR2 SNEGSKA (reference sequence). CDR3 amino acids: CSARGPAGSSYEQYF. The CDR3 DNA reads TGCAGTGCTAGGGGTCCCGCAGGGAGCTCCTACGAGCAGTACTTC.